This entry lists 32 T cell receptor beta chains sequenced from one sample in a study of T cells after posttransplantation cyclophosphamide. A marrow graft followed busulfan-fludarabine conditioning, with cyclophosphamide on days +3 and +4. Here immunoSEQ multiplex PCR was the method, and the copy in TCRdb shows in-frame clones only, minus some. This sample comprises roughly 7,400 clones, none seen once only. The starting material was PBMCs, obtained after allogeneic stem cell transplant with posttransplant cyclophosphamide. These receptors came from a female patient aged 50-59 years who received an allogeneic stem cell transplant from a related donor, was CMV-positive, and had no GVHD. The graft donor may have given rise to some T cells.

This clone was seen at least ten times. This chain uses TRBV5-6 with TRBJ2-6; D is unresolved. V was shortened by 0 bases and J by 2 bases, with 6 bases between the two germline ends. CDR3 length: 15 amino acids. The germline CDR1 and CDR2 sequences are SGHDT and YYEEEE. CDR3 protein: CASSLDAAGANVLTF. The CDR3 DNA reads as TGTGCCAGCAGCTTGGATGCAGCTGGGGCCAACGTCCTGACTTTC.

In its sample, this clone was seen many times. The V call is TRBV12-3 or TRBV12-4, the J call TRBJ2-5, with a weak D call TRBD1 (5 bases). Between the trimmed V and J ends, which lost 5 bases and 5 bases, there was a span of 9 bases. The CDR3 has 12 amino acids. CDR3 region: CASSQGRETQYF. The CDR3, as DNA: TGTGCCAGCAGTCAGGGCCGGGAGACCCAGTACTTC.

This chain connects TRBV5-1 to TRBJ2-1, with 12 bases lining up with TRBD2. This CDR3 spans 20 amino acids. CDR1 SGHRS and CDR2 YFSETQ come from the germline V gene. V shed 3 bases, J shed 3 bases, and the junction held 16 bases outside the gene matches. CDR3 DNA sequence: TGCGCCAGCAGCTCGGGACAGGGCCTTTTGACTAGCGGGAGCTACAATGAGCAGTTCTTC. It codes for CASSSGQGLLTSGSYNEQFF.

This clone was detected many times. The chain carries TRBV5-1 and TRBJ2-1; 8 bases agree with TRBD2. This CDR3 is built from 15 residues. V was clipped by 5 bases and J by 4 bases; unmatched bases: 8. In germline, CDR1 is SGHRS, CDR2 YFSETQ. The CDR3 nucleotides are TGCGCCAGCAGAATAAGCGGGAGTTCGTACAATGAGCAGTTCTTC. Translating gives CASRISGSSYNEQFF.

This clone was counted many times. The chain carries TRBV29-1 and TRBJ2-7; weak D call: TRBD1 (6 bases). This CDR3 has 12 amino acids. Germline V gene lookup returns CDR1 SQVTM and CDR2 ANQGSEA. Between the trimmed V and J ends, which lost 8 bases and 0 bases, there was a span of 11 bases. CDR3 protein: CSFAGASYEQYF. CDR3 in DNA: TGCAGCTTCGCAGGGGCCTCCTACGAGCAGTACTTC.

This clone has a count of ten or more. V and J are TRBV5-1 and TRBJ1-1; a possible D gene is TRBD1 (5 bases). Germline values: CDR1 SGHRS, CDR2 YFSETQ. The ends were cut back, 4 bases at V and 1 base at J, with 14 bases in the middle. This CDR3 comprises 15 residues. CDR3 nucleotides: TGCGCCAGCAGCGGGACTGGACTGGAGAACACTGAAGCTTTCTTT. Protein product: CASSGTGLENTEAFF.

This clone was counted ten times or more. This chain joins TRBV7-3 and TRBJ2-3, with 7 bases identical to TRBD1. Looked up from germline, CDR1 is SGHTA and CDR2 is FQGTGA. Germline trimming cut 0 bases from V and 0 bases from J; bases unmatched to any gene: 6. CDR3 length: 17 amino acids. The CDR3 nucleotides read TGTGCCAGCAGCTTAACTCCACAGGGGCGAAGCACAGATACGCAGTATTTT. Its protein product is CASSLTPQGRSTDTQYF.

This clone has at least ten counts. The V call is TRBV6-1, the J call TRBJ1-1; 7 positions agree with TRBD1. V dropped 4 bases and J dropped 3; count of bases not matched to a gene: 5. CDR1 and CDR2 (germline): MNHNS, SASEGT. The CDR3 totals 14 residues. The CDR3: CASSGRTGYTEAFF. As DNA, the CDR3 is TGTGCCAGCAGTGGCCGGACAGGCTACACTGAAGCTTTCTTT.

This clone was recorded many times. J is TRBJ2-2 and V is TRBV4-1; 7 nucleotides line up with TRBD2. Looked up from germline, CDR1 is MGHRA and CDR2 is YSYEKL. V shed 5 bases, J shed 11 bases, and the junction held 8 bases outside the gene matches. This CDR3 spans 13 amino acids. This chain's CDR3 is CASSTRLAVELFF. The CDR3 DNA is TGCGCCAGCAGCACGCGACTAGCAGTAGAGCTGTTTTTT.

The sample holds many counts of this clone. CDR3 protein: CASSSRQGDYNEQFF. In DNA, the CDR3 is TGTGCCAGCAGTTCGAGACAGGGGGACTACAATGAGCAGTTCTTC. This chain links TRBV6-6 with TRBJ2-1; 9 bases agree with TRBD1. This CDR3 comprises 15 residues. Germline-derived CDR1 and CDR2 are MNHNY and SVGAGI (reference sequence). The V and J ends lost 4 bases and 3 bases, in that order; junction bases with no gene match: 4.

There are many counts of this clone. The rearrangement links TRBV6-8 to TRBJ1-1; possible D gene TRBD1, 6 bases. Germline V gene sequence: CDR1 MNHGY, CDR2 SAAAGT. Trimming removed 5 bases at V and 5 bases at J, with 12 bases between. The CDR3 totals 13 residues. CDR3 region: CASSVDRGTEAFF. The CDR3 nucleotides are TGTGCCAGCAGTGTGGACAGAGGAACTGAAGCTTTCTTT.

This clone occurred many times. This chain uses TRBV9 with TRBJ1-1; D may be TRBD1 (6 bases). The ends were cut back, 0 bases at V and 3 bases at J, with 15 bases in the middle. Germline CDR1 is SGDLS and CDR2 is YYNGEE. This CDR3 has 16 amino acids. The CDR3 DNA reads as TGTGCCAGCAGCGTAGCTGTGAACAGGGCGTACACTGAAGCTTTCTTT. Protein: CASSVAVNRAYTEAFF.

In its sample, this clone was seen many times. The genes are TRBV6-1 and TRBJ2-2; D might be TRBD1 (5 bases). V gave up 6 bases and J gave up 0 bases, with 11 bases separating them. The CDR3 is 15 residues long. Germline lookup yields CDR1 MNHNS and CDR2 SASEGT. This chain's CDR3 is CASRVDRTNTGELFF. The CDR3 bases are TGTGCCAGCAGAGTAGACAGAACGAACACCGGGGAGCTGTTTTTT.

This clone was detected a few times. The chain employs TRBV2 and TRBJ1-3; 7 bases map to TRBD1. The length of the CDR3 is 14 residues. Per the germline V gene, CDR1 is SNHLY and CDR2 is FYNNEI. V lost 5 bases and J lost 0; bases outside the gene matches: 1. The CDR3 DNA reads as TGTGCCAGCAGTAGGACAGGCTCTGGAAACACCATATATTTT. It is translated as CASSRTGSGNTIYF.

This clone has ten or more counts. The rearrangement joins TRBV27 to TRBJ2-2; D tentatively fits TRBD1 or TRBD2 (5 bases each). Between the trimmed V and J ends, which lost 0 bases and 5 bases, there was a span of 22 bases. The CDR3 totals 19 residues. Germline assignment: CDR1 MNHEY and CDR2 SMNVEV (reference sequence). CDR3: CASSLSNGRRGERTGELFF. The DNA of the CDR3 is TGTGCCAGCAGTTTATCGAATGGACGAAGGGGAGAAAGAACCGGGGAGCTGTTTTTT.

This clone was counted ten times or more. The J gene is TRBJ2-7, the V gene TRBV20-1, with a tentative D call TRBD2 (6 bases). In germline, CDR1 is DFQATT, CDR2 SNEGSKA (reference sequence). The CDR3 totals 11 residues. The V end was cut by 6 bases, the J end by 4 bases, with 10 bases between. CDR3: CSALGTYEQYF. CDR3 DNA sequence: TGCAGTGCCCTCGGGACTTACGAGCAGTACTTC.

This clone was found many times. J is TRBJ2-7 and V is TRBV7-2, with D tentatively TRBD1 (6 bases). Per the germline V gene, CDR1 is SGHTA and CDR2 is FQGNSA. The germline V and J ends were trimmed by 0 bases and 2 bases, with 11 bases remaining between them. There are 15 residues in the CDR3. In DNA, the CDR3 is TGTGCCAGCAGCTTAGCTGGGGGCGTTGCCTACGAGCAGTACTTC. This encodes CASSLAGGVAYEQYF.

This clone was seen repeatedly, ten times or more. CDR3 sequence: CASSPISADTQYF. The DNA of the CDR3 is TGTGCCAGCAGCCCCATTAGCGCAGATACGCAGTATTTT. The rearrangement joins TRBV5-4 to TRBJ2-3, with D tentatively TRBD2 (5 bases). CDR1 is SGHNT, CDR2 YYREEE, per germline (reference sequence). V was clipped by 4 bases and J by 4 bases, with 10 bases between them. CDR3 size: 13 residues.

This clone was observed many times. V gene TRBV24-1 combines with J gene TRBJ1-5; 7 nucleotides line up with TRBD1. The length of the CDR3 is 15 residues. CDR1 is KGHDR and CDR2 is SFDVKD in the germline V gene. With V trimmed by 3 bases and J by 3 bases, 4 bases remained unmatched. The chain's CDR3 is CATSDPGQPNQPQHF. DNA of the CDR3: TGTGCCACCAGTGATCCGGGACAGCCCAATCAGCCCCAGCATTTT.

This clone was detected ten times or more. This rearrangement joins TRBV15 to TRBJ2-5, with 9 bases matching TRBD1. V shed 1 base and J 5 bases; nucleotides not matched to a gene: 8. This CDR3 contains 16 residues. The V gene's germline CDR1 is LNHNV and CDR2 YYDKDF (reference sequence). The chain's CDR3 is CATSRGPDRGTETQYF. The CDR3 DNA reads as TGTGCCACCAGCAGAGGCCCAGACAGGGGGACGGAGACCCAGTACTTC.

This clone was recorded at least ten times. This chain links TRBV14 with TRBJ1-1; D is ambiguous. Germline V gene lookup returns CDR1 SGHDN and CDR2 FVKESK. The CDR3 has 15 residues. The V gene lost 1 base and the J gene lost 1 base, with 10 bases spanning the gap. In DNA form, the CDR3 reads TGTGCCAGCAGCCAAGCCTTCTTACAGAACACTGAAGCTTTCTTT. Protein: CASSQAFLQNTEAFF.

This clone was seen repeatedly, ten times or more. The chain links TRBV4-1 to TRBJ2-5; the D gene is possibly TRBD1 (7 bases). The CDR3 length is 15 residues. CDR1 MGHRA and CDR2 YSYEKL come from the germline V gene. V lost 1 base and J 5 bases, leaving 14 bases between the germline ends. CDR3 sequence: CASSQAGGMGETQYF. In DNA, the CDR3 is TGCGCCAGCAGCCAAGCAGGGGGGATGGGGGAGACCCAGTACTTC.

This clone was counted at least ten times. This sequence joins TRBV7-7 and TRBJ2-7; maybe TRBD1 (5 bases). CDR3 length equals 14 residues. The germline gives CDR1 SSHAT, CDR2 FNYEAQ (reference sequence). With 6 bases removed from V and 4 bases from J, the gap between germline ends came to 16 bases. This CDR3 reads CASSVGQGPYEQYF. CDR3 DNA: TGTGCCAGCAGTGTAGGGCAGGGCCCTTACGAGCAGTACTTC.

This clone was picked up many times. The chain links TRBV5-6 to TRBJ2-3; D is uncertain. The V gene lost 2 bases and the J gene lost 4 bases, with 5 bases spanning the gap. CDR3 length equals 12 residues. In germline, CDR1 is SGHDT, CDR2 YYEEEE. The CDR3: CASSFTSDTQYF. CDR3 DNA sequence: TGTGCCAGCAGCTTTACATCAGATACGCAGTATTTT.

This clone was counted many times. The genes are TRBV28 and TRBJ2-7; tentative D call: TRBD1 (6 bases). The germline V gene encodes CDR1 MDHEN and CDR2 SYDVKM. This CDR3 is 14 amino acids long. Between the trimmed V and J ends, which lost 5 bases and 6 bases, there was a span of 17 bases. DNA of the CDR3: TGTGCCAGCAGTCTAAGGGCCCCAGGGGTCGAGCAGTACTTC. Translating gives CASSLRAPGVEQYF.

This clone was counted ten times or more. This sequence joins TRBV6-1 and TRBJ1-4, with D possibly matching TRBD1 (5 bases). This CDR3 spans 15 amino acids. Trimming removed 3 bases from V and 5 bases from J, with 13 bases in between. CDR1 is MNHNS and CDR2 is SASEGT in the germline V gene. The CDR3 reads CASSEPRGGNEKLFF. The CDR3 coding sequence is TGTGCCAGCAGTGAGCCCCGGGGGGGGAATGAAAAACTGTTTTTT.

This clone was recorded many times. Other DNA sequences in this sample translate to the same CDR3. The V and J genes are TRBV12-3 or TRBV12-4 and TRBJ2-7, with D possibly being TRBD2 (6 bases). The ends were cut back, 3 bases at V and 6 bases at J, with 15 bases in the middle. CDR3 length equals 14 residues. The CDR3, as DNA: TGTGCCAGCAGTTTTGGTACGGGGGTCGGCGAGCAGTACTTC. This codes for CASSFGTGVGEQYF.

This clone was recorded many times. V usage is TRBV9 and J usage is TRBJ2-1; 8 bases are shared with TRBD2. The V gene end was trimmed by 2 bases and the J gene end by 0 bases; junction bases not matched to a gene: 4. The CDR3 is made up of 16 amino acids. CDR1 and CDR2 (germline): SGDLS, YYNGEE. DNA for the CDR3: TGTGCCAGCAGCGTCAATAGCGGGAACTCCTACAATGAGCAGTTCTTC. Translated, it gives CASSVNSGNSYNEQFF.

This clone was picked up many times. The chain recombines TRBV12-3 or TRBV12-4 with TRBJ1-5; TRBD1 matches at 9 bases. This CDR3 comprises 15 residues. V shed 3 bases and J 7 bases; nucleotides not matched to a gene: 7. CDR3 nucleotides: TGTGCCAGCAGTTTTAAGGGACAGGGAAAACAGCCCCAGCATTTT. The encoded protein is CASSFKGQGKQPQHF.

This clone was counted many times. The rearrangement links TRBV5-1 to TRBJ2-6, with 8 bases lining up with TRBD1. CDR1 and CDR2 from the germline V gene are SGHRS and YFSETQ. The CDR3 runs to 15 residues. The ends lost 4 bases at V and 2 bases at J; junction bases unmatched: 2. The CDR3 DNA reads as TGCGCCAGCAGCCAGGGGGCGCCTGGGGCCAACGTCCTGACTTTC. It yields the protein CASSQGAPGANVLTF.

This clone was found a few times. The CDR3 nucleotides read TGTGCCACCAGCAGAGCCGGGGGAGGGATCGGGGAGCTGTTTTTT. This codes for CATSRAGGGIGELFF. The V call is TRBV15, the J call TRBJ2-2; 7 positions agree with TRBD2. CDR1 and CDR2 from the germline V gene are LNHNV and YYDKDF (reference sequence). The CDR3 loop spans 15 amino acids. After removal of 1 base from V and 7 bases from J, the junction contained 6 bases not matched to a gene.

By share, this clone counts as medium-sized (0.01 to 0.1%). The chain is built from TRBV19 and TRBJ1-1, with D tentatively TRBD1 (6 bases). CDR1 is LNHDA, CDR2 SQIVND, per germline (reference sequence). The CDR3 has 13 residues. V dropped 0 bases and J dropped 10 bases, with 12 bases sitting between them. Here the CDR3 DNA reads TGTGCCAGTAGTATAGATCCGGGGGGCCCAGCTTTCTTT. Protein: CASSIDPGGPAFF.